The rows below give T cell receptor beta chains drawn from one sample of a study of shared clonotypes between healthy human individuals. Generated by immunoSEQ multiplex PCR, the TCRdb table keeps only in-frame clones and is missing some. The table records about 680,000 clones, 55% to 75% of them present only once. The sample taken for sequencing was memory CD4+ T cells sorted from blood. These receptors were obtained from a woman aged 25-40 years in good health. Each CDR3 is given with its conserved first and last residue. Each record gives: V gene, J gene, clone size, D gene, CDR3 protein, CDR3 DNA. D genes are given only for firm matches. Clone size is given for some rows only: seen once, a few or many times, or a class if the clone is expanded.

v_gene: TRBV4-2
j_gene: TRBJ2-6
abundance: many
d_gene: -
CDR3aa: CASSHPDGGSIYSGANVLTF
CDR3nt: TGTGCCAGCAGCCACCCCGACGGGGGAAGCATTTACTCTGGGGCCAACGTCCTGACTTTC

v_gene: TRBV2
j_gene: TRBJ2-7
abundance: -
d_gene: TRBD2
CDR3aa: CASLGGSNDEQYF
CDR3nt: TGTGCCAGTCTCGGGGGGAGTAATGACGAGCAGTACTTC

v_gene: TRBV6-5
j_gene: TRBJ2-1
abundance: -
d_gene: TRBD2
CDR3aa: CASRLAGGRYNEQFF
CDR3nt: TGTGCCAGCAGACTAGCGGGAGGGCGGTACAATGAGCAGTTCTTC

v_gene: TRBV9
j_gene: TRBJ2-5
abundance: -
d_gene: -
CDR3aa: CASSVGGESKTQYF
CDR3nt: TGTGCCAGCAGCGTAGGAGGGGAAAGCAAGACCCAGTACTTC

v_gene: TRBV10-3
j_gene: TRBJ2-3
abundance: -
d_gene: TRBD2
CDR3aa: CAINSAGVGADTQYF
CDR3nt: TGTGCCATCAATAGCGCGGGAGTGGGGGCAGATACGCAGTATTTT

v_gene: TRBV5-1
j_gene: TRBJ2-6
abundance: -
d_gene: -
CDR3aa: CASSIDRSGANVLTF
CDR3nt: TGCGCCAGCAGCATCGACAGGTCTGGGGCCAACGTCCTGACTTTC

v_gene: TRBV15
j_gene: TRBJ2-1
abundance: -
d_gene: TRBD2
CDR3aa: CATSREGTSGRYEQFF
CDR3nt: TGTGCCACCAGCAGAGAGGGGACTAGCGGGAGATATGAGCAGTTCTTC

v_gene: TRBV5-1
j_gene: TRBJ2-3
abundance: few
d_gene: TRBD2
CDR3aa: CASSWGTITDTQYF
CDR3nt: TGCGCCAGCAGCTGGGGGACTATCACAGATACGCAGTATTTT

v_gene: TRBV10-3
j_gene: TRBJ2-3
abundance: -
d_gene: TRBD2
CDR3aa: CAISETGGRTDTQYF
CDR3nt: TGTGCCATCAGTGAGACGGGCGGGAGGACAGATACGCAGTATTTT

v_gene: TRBV2
j_gene: TRBJ1-3
abundance: -
d_gene: -
CDR3aa: CASSLGSGNTIYF
CDR3nt: TGTGCCAGCAGCCTGGGCTCTGGAAACACCATATATTTT

v_gene: TRBV7-2
j_gene: TRBJ2-3
abundance: -
d_gene: -
CDR3aa: CASSISSMVNTDTQYF
CDR3nt: TGTGCCAGCAGCATTAGCTCGATGGTTAACACAGATACGCAGTATTTT

v_gene: TRBV5-1
j_gene: TRBJ2-5
abundance: many
d_gene: -
CDR3aa: CAIPPLTSQDQETQYF
CDR3nt: TGCGCCATCCCTCCCCTGACTAGTCAGGACCAAGAGACCCAGTACTTC

v_gene: TRBV9
j_gene: TRBJ2-3
abundance: once
d_gene: -
CDR3aa: CASSASESTDTQYF
CDR3nt: TGTGCCAGCAGCGCAAGCGAGAGCACAGATACGCAGTATTTT

v_gene: TRBV19
j_gene: TRBJ1-4
abundance: -
d_gene: -
CDR3aa: CASSMSWGNEKLFF
CDR3nt: TGTGCCAGTAGTATGAGCTGGGGTAATGAAAAACTGTTTTTT

v_gene: TRBV2
j_gene: TRBJ2-1
abundance: few
d_gene: -
CDR3aa: CASSVRGHWDEQFF
CDR3nt: TGTGCCAGCAGTGTGCGGGGACATTGGGATGAGCAGTTCTTC

v_gene: TRBV28
j_gene: TRBJ2-1
abundance: -
d_gene: -
CDR3aa: CASTQDSSYNEQFF
CDR3nt: TGTGCCAGCACCCAAGACAGCTCCTACAATGAGCAGTTCTTC

v_gene: TRBV2
j_gene: TRBJ1-2
abundance: few
d_gene: -
CDR3aa: CASSEANPGRRMYGYTF
CDR3nt: TGTGCCAGCAGTGAAGCGAACCCGGGACGGAGGATGTATGGCTACACCTTC

v_gene: TRBV10-3
j_gene: TRBJ1-3
abundance: few
d_gene: TRBD1
CDR3aa: CAISDGDRVSGNTIYF
CDR3nt: TGTGCCATCAGTGATGGGGACAGGGTCTCTGGAAACACCATATATTTT

v_gene: TRBV2
j_gene: TRBJ1-1
abundance: -
d_gene: -
CDR3aa: CASSGEGRGTEAFF
CDR3nt: TGTGCCAGCAGTGGGGAGGGCCGTGGGACTGAAGCTTTCTTT

v_gene: TRBV5-6
j_gene: TRBJ2-2
abundance: -
d_gene: TRBD2
CDR3aa: CASRVAGSGTGELFF
CDR3nt: TGTGCCAGCAGGGTAGCGGGGTCGGGCACCGGGGAGCTGTTTTTT

v_gene: TRBV15
j_gene: TRBJ2-5
abundance: -
d_gene: -
CDR3aa: CATSRGGVQTQYF
CDR3nt: TGTGCCACCAGCAGAGGGGGGGTACAGACCCAGTACTTC

v_gene: TRBV7-3
j_gene: TRBJ1-5
abundance: -
d_gene: -
CDR3aa: CASSPASELDYSNQPQHF
CDR3nt: TGTGCCAGCAGCCCAGCCTCGGAGTTGGATTATAGCAATCAGCCCCAGCATTTT

v_gene: TRBV6-1
j_gene: TRBJ2-7
abundance: -
d_gene: -
CDR3aa: CASRSMTSSYEQYF
CDR3nt: TGTGCCAGCCGTTCGATGACTAGCTCCTACGAGCAGTACTTC

v_gene: TRBV27
j_gene: TRBJ2-7
abundance: -
d_gene: TRBD2
CDR3aa: CASRLAGGTNEQYF
CDR3nt: TGTGCCAGCCGCCTAGCGGGAGGGACCAACGAGCAGTACTTC

v_gene: TRBV6-5
j_gene: TRBJ2-5
abundance: -
d_gene: TRBD1
CDR3aa: CASSYPGQDQETQYF
CDR3nt: TGTGCCAGCAGTTACCCGGGACAGGACCAAGAGACCCAGTACTTC

v_gene: TRBV19
j_gene: TRBJ2-3
abundance: -
d_gene: -
CDR3aa: CASSIRAVETDTQYF
CDR3nt: TGTGCCAGTAGTATTAGGGCAGTTGAAACAGATACGCAGTATTTT

v_gene: TRBV7-9
j_gene: TRBJ1-5
abundance: -
d_gene: -
CDR3aa: CASSHSRSPTQPQHF
CDR3nt: TGTGCCAGCAGCCACAGCAGGTCCCCCACCCAGCCCCAGCATTTT

v_gene: TRBV5-1
j_gene: TRBJ1-4
abundance: -
d_gene: TRBD1
CDR3aa: CASSPGTGVEKLFF
CDR3nt: TGCGCCAGCAGCCCCGGGACAGGGGTTGAAAAACTGTTTTTT